This TCR beta chain was captured in a study of early stage breast cancer tumors. At the level of the study: Invasive lobular carcinomas made up four of 12 ER+/PR+/HER2- tumors. Overall study results and limits: Tumor and normal breast were distinguished via blood comparison in most of the 16 patients. Compared with adjacent normal breast tissue, tumors showed approximately 2.5-fold greater T cell density and higher clonality.

Each sample had two DNA replicates, around 0.45 ug blood or 1.5 ug tissue. The data were produced by immunoSEQ multiplex PCR, yet TCRdb's version contains in-frame clones alone and is incomplete. Among more than 20,000 clones listed, more than 75% were seen once. The germline V gene encodes CDR1 KGHSH and CDR2 LQKENI. With 8 bases removed from V and 0 bases from J, the gap between germline ends came to 16 bases. There are 16 residues in the CDR3. To note about this clone: Antigen unknown.

Material for sequencing was blood. The chain uses TRBV18 and TRBJ2-2, with no clear D. This clonotype was obtained from a person in their sixties or seventies with breast cancer. The DNA of the CDR3 is TGTGCCAGCCTCCCCTCGGTGAACGCGAACACCGGGGAGCTGTTTTTT. Its protein is CASLPSVNANTGELFF.